These 29 T cell receptor beta chains originate from one sample sequenced in a study of T cells after yellow fever vaccination. TCRdb processed the 5' RACE reads anew with MiXCR; each CDR3 protein has one entry. The data contain 150,000 or so distinct CDR3 sequences, over 7% of them singletons. This specimen consisted of CD8+ T cells sorted from PBMCs, obtained 45 days after the yellow fever booster vaccination. The receptors come from a young man who received the YFV17D yellow fever vaccine.

The CDR3 protein is CASSDRRDSPLHF. The CDR3 DNA is TGTGCCAGCAGTGACCGCAGGGACTCACCCCTCCACTTT. The chain carries TRBV25-1 and TRBJ1-6; D possibly corresponds to TRBD1 (5 bases). The CDR3 is 13 amino acids. Trimming cost V 3 bases and J 10 bases, with 10 bases left between them. CDR1 is MGHDK, CDR2 SYGVNS, per germline.

This chain uses TRBV18 with TRBJ2-3; 9 bases map to TRBD1. With V trimmed by 11 bases and J by 0 bases, 9 bases remained unmatched. From germline, CDR1 is KGHSH and CDR2 LQKENI. The CDR3 covers 15 residues. CDR3 sequence (DNA): TGTGCCTCAGCACAGGGGGCGGATAGCACAGATACGCAGTATTTT. The encoded protein is CASAQGADSTDTQYF.

The chain combines TRBV2 with TRBJ2-7, with D perhaps matching TRBD1 (6 bases). Germline CDR1 and CDR2: SNHLY and FYNNEI. CDR3 length equals 12 residues. V was pared by 1 base and J by 7 bases, with 8 bases between. This chain's CDR3 is CASSEEGVEQYF. As DNA, the CDR3 is TGTGCCAGCAGTGAAGAGGGGGTGGAGCAGTACTTC. The full variable domain, in which reference TRBV2 and TRBJ2-7 provide the parts outside the CDR3, is EPEVTQTPSHQVTQMGQEVILRCVPISNHLYFYWYRQILGQKVEFLVSFYNNEISEKSEIFDDQFSVERPDGSNFTLKIRSTKLEDSAMYFCASSEEGVEQYFGPGTRLTVT.

The gene calls are TRBV7-6 and TRBJ2-3, with D possibly matching TRBD2 (6 bases). This CDR3 is 14 amino acids long. In germline, CDR1 is SGHVS, CDR2 FNYEAQ. The V end lost 5 bases, the J end lost 0 bases, and 9 bases lay between the germline ends. In DNA, the CDR3 is TGTGCCAGCAGCCTAAGCGGGAGCACAGATACGCAGTATTTT. Protein product: CASSLSGSTDTQYF.

This clonotype was counted between two and nine times. The V and J genes are TRBV5-5 and TRBJ1-6; 10 bases match TRBD1. The germline CDR1 and CDR2 sequences are SGHKS and YYEKEE (reference sequence). Unmatched junction bases numbered 6, after V lost 4 bases and J lost 11 bases. The CDR3 loop spans 14 amino acids. The CDR3 DNA sequence: TGTGCCAGCAGCCAGGGACAGGGGTGGACACCCCTCCACTTT. This encodes CASSQGQGWTPLHF.

This clonotype has only a few counts. V is TRBV20-1 and J is TRBJ1-2; the D gene is possibly TRBD1 (5 bases). Trimming pared 0 bases from V and 4 bases from J, leaving 15 bases between. This CDR3 spans 15 amino acids. CDR1 and CDR2 from the germline V gene are DFQATT and SNEGSKA (reference sequence). CDR3 region: CSARDSRDLFYGYTF. The CDR3 nucleotides read TGCAGTGCTAGAGATTCTAGGGACCTCTTCTATGGCTACACCTTC.

V and J are TRBV12-3 or TRBV12-4 and TRBJ2-7; no definite D call. Trimming cost V 5 bases and J 2 bases, with 22 bases left between them. This CDR3 has 17 amino acids. For the CDR3, the DNA is TGTGCCAGCAGTCCTGGATTGGGTGGGCGTCAAGCCTACGAGCAGTACTTC. As protein: CASSPGLGGRQAYEQYF.

This clonotype was detected only a few times. This sequence joins TRBV5-1 and TRBJ2-3; a possible D gene is TRBD1 (5 bases). Between the trimmed V and J ends, which lost 3 bases and 5 bases, there was a span of 13 bases. This CDR3 region has 14 residues. Germline V gene lookup returns CDR1 SGHRS and CDR2 YFSETQ. The CDR3 spells CASSSAQGVDTQYF. In DNA form, the CDR3 reads TGCGCCAGCAGCTCTGCTCAGGGTGTAGATACGCAGTATTTT.

In this sample, this clonotype turned up once. The chain has TRBV5-6 and TRBJ2-5; 7 bases are a match to TRBD1. The junction had 9 bases not matched to a gene; V was cut back by 3 bases and J by 4 bases. The CDR3 loop spans 15 amino acids. Germline loops: CDR1 SGHDT, CDR2 YYEEEE. Here the CDR3 DNA reads TGTGCCAGCAGCTACTGGACAGGCGCGGGAGAGACCCAGTACTTC. Translated: CASSYWTGAGETQYF.

The chain has TRBV27 and TRBJ2-7; D call uncertain. The CDR3 totals 15 residues. Trimming shortened V by 2 bases and J by 2 bases, and 13 bases separated the two germline ends. Germline-derived CDR1 and CDR2 are MNHEY and SMNVEV (reference sequence). CDR3 in amino acids: CASSLGQSPPYEQYF. DNA of the CDR3: TGTGCCAGCAGTTTAGGGCAGAGCCCTCCCTACGAGCAGTACTTC.

The CDR3 sequence: CASRGNRGDRGPDTQYF. CDR3 nucleotides: TGTGCCAGCAGGGGGAATAGGGGGGACAGGGGGCCAGATACGCAGTATTTT. The chain joins TRBV6-5 to TRBJ2-3; the match to TRBD1 covers 12 bases. The CDR3 spans 17 residues. V lost 6 bases to trimming and J lost 4 bases; unmatched junction nucleotides: 11. Germline CDR1 MNHEY, CDR2 SVGAGI.

Only a few counts were recorded for this clonotype. The chain carries TRBV12-3 or TRBV12-4 and TRBJ2-1; D uncertain. The CDR3 has 12 residues. V dropped 5 bases and J dropped 5 bases, with 7 bases sitting between them. The CDR3: CASSLVDNEQFF. Here the CDR3 DNA reads TGTGCCAGCAGTCTGGTAGACAATGAGCAGTTCTTC.

This clonotype has a handful of counts. The chain recombines TRBV7-9 with TRBJ2-7, with 8 bases lining up with TRBD2. The CDR3 extends over 15 amino acids. Germline loops: CDR1 SEHNR, CDR2 FQNEAQ (reference sequence). J lost 3 bases, V lost 4 bases, and 8 bases had no gene match. CDR3 amino acids: CASSSILAGLYEQYF. The DNA of the CDR3 is TGTGCCAGCAGCTCAATCCTAGCGGGCCTCTACGAGCAGTACTTC. Together with reference TRBV7-9 and TRBJ2-7, the CDR3 gives the full variable domain: DTGVSQNPRHKITKRGQNVTFRCDPISEHNRLYWYRQTLGQGPEFLTYFQNEAQLEKSRLLSDRFSAERPKGSFSTLEIQRTEQGDSAMYLCASSSILAGLYEQYFGPGTRLTVT.

In this sample, this clonotype turned up a few times. V gene TRBV7-9 combines with J gene TRBJ2-4; the match to TRBD2 covers 10 bases. The V segment lost 5 bases and the J segment 2 bases; nucleotides outside the gene matches: 6. Germline V gene sequence: CDR1 SEHNR, CDR2 FQNEAQ (reference sequence). The CDR3 contains 16 residues. In DNA, the CDR3 is TGTGCCAGCAGCCCATCTAGCGGGGGCCCCAAAAACATTCAGTACTTC. Translating gives CASSPSSGGPKNIQYF.

This rearrangement joins TRBV30 to TRBJ1-5, with TRBD1 matching 12 bases. V lost 5 bases, J lost 5 bases, and 7 bases stayed unmatched. Looked up from germline, CDR1 is GTSNPN and CDR2 is SVGIG (reference sequence). This CDR3 is 15 amino acids long. This chain's CDR3 is CAWGSGTGGHQPQHF. The CDR3 nucleotides are TGTGCCTGGGGTTCCGGGACAGGGGGCCATCAGCCCCAGCATTTT.

The chain is built from TRBV6-5 and TRBJ2-6; D unresolved. Looked up from germline, CDR1 is MNHEY and CDR2 is SVGAGI. The CDR3 totals 15 residues. V was trimmed by 4 bases and J by 0 bases, leaving 7 bases between them. The CDR3 reads CASSLDTSGANVLTF. CDR3 nucleotides: TGTGCCAGCAGTTTAGACACCTCTGGGGCCAACGTCCTGACTTTC.

The V call is TRBV27, the J call TRBJ1-4; D is ambiguous. V was shortened by 5 bases and J by 6 bases, with 19 bases between the two germline ends. The length of the CDR3 is 16 residues. The germline CDR1 and CDR2 sequences are MNHEY and SMNVEV (reference sequence). CDR3 region: CASSPNPGYSDEKLFF. The CDR3 nucleotides are TGTGCCAGCAGTCCTAATCCGGGATACTCGGATGAAAAACTGTTTTTT.

This clonotype was observed a few times. In DNA form, the CDR3 reads TGTGCCAGCTCACCGGGCGATGGGGCTAATGAAAAACTGTTTTTT. Translating gives CASSPGDGANEKLFF. The V gene is TRBV18, the J gene TRBJ1-4, with D hard to call. Per the germline V gene, CDR1 is KGHSH and CDR2 is LQKENI. This CDR3 is 15 amino acids long. The ends were cut back, 3 bases at V and 3 bases at J, with 11 bases in the middle.

The chain carries TRBV6-1 and TRBJ2-7, with unresolved D. Trimming shortened V by 1 base and J by 4 bases, and 8 bases separated the two germline ends. Germline V gives CDR1 MNHNS, CDR2 SASEGT. The CDR3 totals 13 residues. As DNA, the CDR3 is TGTGCCAGCAGTGAAGATCTCCGATACGAGCAGTACTTC. Its translation is CASSEDLRYEQYF.

This clonotype was seen many times. The V and J genes are TRBV11-2 and TRBJ2-2; possible D gene TRBD2, 5 bases. The CDR3 is 14 residues long. Germline V gives CDR1 SGHAT, CDR2 FQNNGV. Deletions cut 5 bases from V and 6 bases from J, with 13 bases between. In nucleotides, the CDR3 is TGTGCCAGCAGCGCCAAACTAGGCGCCGGGGAGCTGTTTTTT. Translating gives CASSAKLGAGELFF.

This sequence joins TRBV21-1 and TRBJ1-4. TRBV21-1 is flagged as a pseudogene. The CDR3 is 8 residues long. The CDR3 DNA is TGTGCCAGCAGAGTTACCCTTTTT. Translation: CASRVTLF.

The V call is TRBV10-3, the J call TRBJ1-1; perhaps TRBD1 as D (6 bases). The germline V gene has CDR1 ENHRY and CDR2 SYGVKD. Trimming took off 0 bases at V and 2 bases at J, with 16 bases between the two ends. This CDR3 is 17 amino acids long. CDR3 nucleotides: TGTGCCATCAGTGAGTCGGGGCCAGGGGCGTATAACACTGAAGCTTTCTTT. Amino acid sequence: CAISESGPGAYNTEAFF.

V and J are TRBV27 and TRBJ2-7; D unclear. CDR3 size: 15 residues. Germline values: CDR1 MNHEY, CDR2 SMNVEV (reference sequence). Trimming took off 2 bases at V and 5 bases at J, with 16 bases between the two ends. The CDR3 loop reads CASSLQGWARDEQYF. The CDR3 DNA follows: TGTGCCAGCAGTTTACAAGGCTGGGCCCGGGACGAGCAGTACTTC.

Remarks on this clonotype: One end of the junction is discordant with germline, which a read error may explain. The chain joins TRBV27 to TRBJ2-7; D is unresolved. This CDR3 has 13 amino acids. CDR1 and CDR2 from the germline V gene are MNHEY and SMNVEV (reference sequence). CDR3 nucleotides: TGTGCCAGCAGTACAAGGGTCTCCTCCGAGCAGTACTTC. Translated: CASSTRVSSEQYF.

There are a few counts of this clonotype. V usage is TRBV12-5 and J usage is TRBJ2-1; D is undetermined. V lost 5 bases and J lost 9, with 8 bases in between. The CDR3 loop spans 11 amino acids. CDR1 and CDR2 (germline): LGHNT, FRNRAP. CDR3 sequence (DNA): TGTGCTAGTGGTGCAGCCAGTGAGCAGTTCTTC. Translation: CASGAASEQFF. Based on the CDR3 plus reference TRBV12-5 and TRBJ2-1, the full variable domain is DARVTQTPRHKVTEMGQEVTMRCQPILGHNTVFWYRQTMMQGLELLAYFRNRAPLDDSGMPKDRFSAEMPDATLATLKIQPSEPRDSAVYFCASGAASEQFFGPGTRLTVL.

The chain is built from TRBV4-1 and TRBJ1-5, with D possibly TRBD1 on 5 matching bases. Germline CDR1 MGHRA, CDR2 YSYEKL. Trimming stripped 4 bases from V and 1 base from J, with 17 bases between. This CDR3 has 17 residues. The CDR3 reads CASSPFTGPGSNQPQHF. The CDR3 coding sequence is TGCGCCAGCAGCCCCTTCACGGGGCCGGGAAGCAATCAGCCCCAGCATTTT.

The chain uses TRBV27 and TRBJ2-1; D uncertain. The CDR3 is 15 amino acids. Germline assignment: CDR1 MNHEY and CDR2 SMNVEV (reference sequence). V lost 4 bases and J 3 bases, leaving 13 bases between the germline ends. Here the CDR3 DNA reads TGTGCCAGCAGTTCCACAGTCAGGAGCTACAATGAGCAGTTCTTC. It translates to CASSSTVRSYNEQFF.

This clonotype occurred many times. The chain combines TRBV6-4 with TRBJ2-3; 11 nucleotides agree with TRBD2. The CDR3 length is 15 residues. Trimming took 4 bases from V and 4 from J; bases not matched to a gene: 4. CDR1 and CDR2 (germline): MRHNA, SNTAGT. This CDR3 reads CASSGSGGAPDTQYF. As DNA, the CDR3 is TGTGCCAGCAGTGGTAGCGGGGGGGCCCCAGATACGCAGTATTTT.

V and J are TRBV7-2 and TRBJ2-5, with D possibly matching TRBD2 (6 bases). The V gene's germline CDR1 is SGHTA and CDR2 FQGNSA. V was shortened by 5 bases and J by 5 bases, with 21 bases between the two germline ends. This CDR3 is built from 16 residues. The CDR3 DNA sequence: TGTGCCAGCAGCAACAGTCCGGGACGGGAGACGGAGACCCAGTACTTC. Protein product: CASSNSPGRETETQYF.